This T cell receptor (beta chain) was sequenced for a study of shared clonotypes between healthy human individuals. Study-wide context: Aged 18 to 49, the donors were a couple of women and a few men. Whole-study results and caveats: Sampling involved blood alone; tissue repertoires likely differ. Generally, estimated richness proved larger in naive subsets than it did in memory subsets.

Germline CDR1 SGHTA, CDR2 FQGTGA. This CDR3 is built from 16 residues. Trimming removed 2 bases from V and 0 bases from J, with 11 bases in between. Of note for this clone: Its antigen remains unknown.

Using around 180 ng DNA, tens of thousands of T cell genomes, the sorted-subset replicate PCRs were run. Using immunoSEQ multiplex PCR, the repertoire was profiled, and TCRdb retains in-frame clones only, with some absent. The table lists about 1.1 million clones, around three quarters of them singletons, with roughly 0.55% in the top ten. J is TRBJ2-1 and V is TRBV7-3, with D possibly TRBD2 on 6 matching bases. Input material: memory CD4+ T cells from PBMCs. Specified subset: CD45RA-negative fraction. The TCR originated in a man younger than 35 in good health. Some clones in this sample may be carry-over from other donors' samples. CDR3 sequence: CASSLVMGGSYNEQFF. In DNA form, the CDR3 reads TGTGCCAGCAGCTTAGTCATGGGGGGCTCCTACAATGAGCAGTTCTTC.